This T cell receptor beta chain comes out of a study of cytomegalovirus exposure and HLA in healthy donors listed by TCRdb under 2017. For the wider study: An earlier analysis of 587 of the donors reported roughly 300 Gb of sequence data and approximately 110 million unique TCR beta sequences from some 180 million T cells. The study aimed to test whether cataloging public T cell receptors could reveal signatures of past pathogen exposure. In an earlier analysis of around 540 of the donors, high-throughput TCR beta sequencing was used to judge whether each TCR beta V gene segment behaved as functional or pseudogenic. HLA typing covered class I and class II loci at four-digit resolution. A later analysis re-examined previously published TCR beta repertoires from over 500 donors and added high-resolution HLA genotyping to investigate patterns of TCR occurrence. Of the 300 to 450 genotyped donors, less than 90% were placed in the genetic ancestry cluster associated with self-reported Caucasian donors. Among some 400 genotyped donors of the cohort, an average of about 240,000 unique TCR beta nucleotide sequences were sequenced per donor, about a sixth of them non-productive. Typing coverage varied by locus: roughly 629-640 donors for A, B, C, DRB1 and DQB1; around 560 for DQA1; approximately 570 for DPA1; around 490 for DPB1. High-throughput TCR immunosequencing, statistical association of individual TCRs with disease status, and machine learning were combined to predict cytomegalovirus infection status. A handful of DR-DQ haplotypes were handled as single units for association and clustering because linkage in the cohort was strong. Every discovery cohort repertoire had been produced on one sequencing platform. In a later genetic analysis, genome-wide SNP genotypes for about 55% of the roughly 700 donors were used, and that subset was treated as a discovery cohort. Rather than drawing on any new phenotypic data, the later analysis identified candidate immune exposures from TCR beta sequences and the way those sequences occurred across donors. About 320 gigabases of sequencing data and 70 million to 100 million unique TCR sequences were included in an early release covering about 700 HLA-typed donors. A separate validation cohort of 100 to 150 different subjects was used in addition to the roughly 700-subject first cohort. Alongside the repertoire data, information on donor age, sex, ethnicity and CMV serostatus was compiled. The study profiled the T cell repertoires of some 610 subjects by immunosequencing and related them to cytomegalovirus serostatus.

The full study reports these points: Correlated functional status among segregating V segments might reflect linkage disequilibrium, but an unknown experimental factor could not be ruled out. Seventeen rarely observed V segments, including chromosome 9 orphons, were excluded from the earlier analysis of approximately 500 of the donors because counts were too low. In a later analysis, about 17,000 TCR beta sequences were associated with specific HLA alleles at a false discovery rate of 0.05. Strong co-occurrence of HLA alleles, especially DR and DQ, made assigning TCR associations to individual alleles difficult. It was suggested by the authors that the approach could potentially be generalized to other disease states and immunological phenotypes. The study listed approximately 160 TCR beta chains as associated with cytomegalovirus. Cytomegalovirus status was reported to be diagnosed by the classifier with high specificity and sensitivity in both the original and validation cohorts. According to a later analysis, most CMV-associated TCR beta chains appeared to be HLA-restricted, and the HLA associations seemed to be driven largely by CMV exposure. Immune exposure information for the cohort was limited to CMV serostatus. This cohort had only TCR beta chains sequenced, and the lack of alpha or paired-chain data limited which features could be detected. Across donors, most TCR sequences were observed very rarely, whereas some public TCRs were present in many individuals. The sequencing pipeline was judged likely to have produced a cluster of highly shared sequence variants as a technical artifact. In a later analysis, TCR association rates were found to vary across HLA loci, with the most associated TCRs seen for DRB1 alleles and the fewest for HLA-C alleles. The presence/absence analyses assumed that sequencing depth was roughly uniform across donors, and that assumption may not be true. In vitro tests confirmed that three of the cytomegalovirus-associated TCR beta chains recognize cytomegalovirus antigens. In a later analysis, several top co-occurrence clusters were reported to appear linked to parvovirus B19, influenza, CMV and Epstein-Barr virus. Compared with the 666-donor mean, donors in an Asian-associated ancestry cluster had fewer N-insertions in productive TCRs, according to a later genetic analysis. A further reported finding was that TCR beta sequences accurately predicted the HLA-A and HLA-B alleles for most subjects in the first cohort. Compared with equally common non-associated chains, HLA-associated TCR beta chains in a later analysis were more clonally expanded and had lower generation probabilities. V-gene and J-gene trimming of TCR beta chains was associated with a missense DCLRE1C variant in a later genetic analysis, and the association was replicated in an independent cohort. An earlier analysis of approximately 500 of the donors showed that most TCR beta V segments appeared in productive rearrangements either about 90% or about 30% of the time, which broadly matched IMGT annotations. Because some donors lacked HLA typing at each locus, the association tests relied only on the typed subset.

Library construction relied on the immunoSEQ multiplex PCR assay. For the multiplex PCR, a mixture combining 60 forward primers for TCR Vbeta segments and 13 reverse primers for TCR Jbeta segments was used. Amplification of the CDR3 region of rearranged TCR beta genes was performed with a multiplex PCR assay on genomic DNA. The amplified TCR beta libraries were sequenced on the Illumina HiSeq System as 87-base-pair reads. The paper's data handling went like this. In a later analysis, tens of millions of unique TCR beta chains were counted across the roughly 670 repertoires, and roughly 11 million of these chains were shared by at least two donors. To remove PCR and sequencing errors, raw reads were error-corrected and collapsed into unique sequences using a nearest-neighbor algorithm that merged closely related sequences. To assign V, D and J gene segments, CDR3 sequences were aligned to IMGT reference sequences. Each retained sequence needed at least a six-nucleotide match to both a V gene segment and a J gene segment. A rearrangement was called productive if the CDR3 had no stop codons and remained in frame with V and J, and every other rearrangement was called non-productive. Following IMGT convention, CDR3 was defined as the stretch from the second conserved V-encoded cysteine to the conserved J-encoded phenylalanine. The earlier analysis of about 610 of the donors excluded sequences that lacked an unambiguous match to a single V gene segment. An earlier analysis of 500 to 700 of the donors classified V segments as functional when productive rearrangements were above 56.7% and as segregating when the standard deviation between donors was above 5%. A statistical classification framework was built for diagnosing cytomegalovirus status from the catalog of TCR beta chain sequences. A later analysis assigned V and J genes by comparing TCR nucleotide sequences with IMGT/GENE-DB human TR gene sequences. A later analysis assigned CDR3 sequences and most-parsimonious VDJ recombination scenarios with the TCRdist pipeline. In a later analysis, each TCR beta chain was defined by its CDR3 amino acid sequence together with its V-gene family, and reads lacking a unique V-gene family were excluded. In a later analysis, fewer than 650 highly shared, low-generation-probability nucleotide sequences were removed to address suspected cross-contamination and a sequencing artifact. A later analysis calculated a clonal expansion index for each public chain from normalized within-repertoire ranks of inferred template counts. Generation probabilities in a later analysis came from a VDJ recombination model fitted to out-of-frame rearrangements, and those results were checked against IGoR. A later analysis scored TCR-TCR, TCR-HLA and TCR-CMV co-occurrence with hypergeometric tests, applying a repertoire-size bias correction to TCR pairs. A later analysis estimated false discovery rates by permuting HLA or CMV assignments 20 times. In a later analysis, co-occurring TCRs were grouped using DBSCAN, with TCRdist sequence similarity added in when clustering inside HLA-allele-positive subsets. Co-occurrence clustering excluded repertoires with fewer than 30,000 or more than 120,000 public chains, plus five with anomalous nucleotide sharing. TCRdb retrieved this table from immuneACCESS and kept in-frame rearrangements only. Not all clones are present; in checked studies, unresolved V genes account for under half, and no reason is known for the remainder. The DNA gave D and trimming, while V, J and clone size come from that table. The table kept for this sample lists about 200,000 clones. The leading ten clones occupy roughly 0.74% of the sample.

The cohort was made up of several hundred healthy bone marrow donors. Cohort members were all nominally healthy when sampled, although unrecorded immune exposures were likely present. The donor tested CMV seronegative and was one of the 352 seronegative cohort members. A peripheral blood sample was collected from each donor, and TCR beta sequencing was performed on peripheral blood mononuclear cells. The Qiagen DNeasy Blood Extraction Kit was used to extract genomic DNA from the blood cell samples. For this clone: Its recognized antigen is unknown.

The clonotype was recovered from a boy aged 10-17 years in good health and CMV-seronegative. The sample comprised PBMCs.

The CDR3 in this case is CASSYSGVNEQFF. The DNA is as follows: TGTGCCAGCAGTTACTCAGGGGTCAATGAGCAGTTCTTC. Recombination connected TRBV6-6 to TRBJ2-1; the D gene is perhaps TRBD1, from 5 matching bases. CDR1 and CDR2, per the germline V gene (reference sequence), are MNHNY and SVGAGI. V sheds 0 bases and J sheds 6 bases, leaving 6 bases between their ends. The CDR3 covers 13 residues, taking in both the cysteine and the phenylalanine. CDR3 DNA only is kept here, 39 bases in frame from base 1.